This T cell receptor beta chain was sequenced during a study of blood T cell repertoires in COVID-19 (dated by TCRdb to about 2020). At the level of the whole study: Samples covering the acute and convalescent phases of COVID-19 were provided by collaborators in the United States, Italy and Spain. The repertoires were released in a freely available public database intended as a resource for research on the immune response to SARS-CoV-2. Nearly every sample came with metadata listing a de-identified subject ID, COVID-19 status, age in years and sex. The samples were drawn from the first 160 participants of the ongoing ImmuneRACE study and from about 1,200 subjects provided by 6 global collaborators. Where available, HLA class I and class II types were taken from metadata supplied by the sample provider and were not determined by assay-based typing. The material from the prospective study consisted of cDNA or gDNA derived from T cells, B-cell-depleted T cells, or PBMCs. Deeply sampled blood TCRbeta repertoires from subjects exposed to, actively infected with, or recovered from COVID-19 were included in the dataset. The study at large found these results: Clinical and demographic metadata were provided uncurated, with the amount varying by source and participant.

TCRbeta CDR3 regions were amplified from genomic DNA using the immunoSEQ Assay, a bias-controlled multiplex PCR. The authors processed their data as follows. Nucleated cell counts per sample were estimated from amplification of reference gene primers within the assay. To quantify the absolute abundance of each unique TCRbeta CDR3 rearrangement, sequence reads were collapsed and filtered. For each sample, productive Simpson clonality was calculated by taking the square root of Simpson's diversity index across productive rearrangements. TCRdb mirrors the immuneACCESS table, restricted to in-frame sequences. Some clones are absent from its copies; in checked studies, under half trace to an unresolved V gene, and the reason for the others is unknown. Clonal size and the V and J genes are those of that table, whereas D and trimming came from the DNA. In this sample the table shows around 70,000 clones, roughly 80% of which occur a single time. The ten largest clones capture 20% of the sample.

In regard to this clone: Its antigen is unknown. Nothing much larger sits one base from this clone, and base qualities are not available.

The germline ends are 13 bases apart after V is trimmed by 5 bases and J by 3 bases. The germline V gene encodes CDR1 LNHDA and CDR2 SQIVND (reference sequence). Measured from the cysteine to the phenylalanine, the CDR3 is 14 residues long. Left in the record is the CDR3 DNA by itself, 42 bases read in frame from the first base. Collaborating institutions collected whole blood in K2EDTA tubes following their own protocols. For TCRbeta analysis, collaborator samples were shipped as frozen whole blood, as isolated PBMCs, or as DNA extracted from either sample type. The sample consisted of peripheral blood. This receptor was identified in a woman in her sixties or seventies with acute or convalescent COVID-19. The chain is encoded by TRBV19 joined to TRBJ2-5; a weak D assignment points to TRBD2 (6 bases agree). The DNA sequence is as follows: TGTGCCAGTAGTTTGCTAGCGACAAAAGAGACCCAGTACTTC. This sequence encodes CASSLLATKETQYF.